One sample yielded the 18 T cell receptor beta chains listed below, sequenced in a study of shared clonotypes between healthy human individuals. The repertoire was sequenced with immunoSEQ multiplex PCR; TCRdb's copy has only in-frame clones and lacks some. The table includes some 790,000 clones, 72% detected once. What was sequenced was memory CD4+ T cells sorted from blood. Sample subset: CD45RA-negative fraction. These receptors were taken from a woman aged 25 to 39 in good health.

This clone is a singleton in its sample. This sequence joins TRBV18 and TRBJ2-2; 7 positions agree with TRBD1. The CDR3 runs to 15 residues. Germline lookup yields CDR1 KGHSH and CDR2 LQKENI. Trimming cost V 5 bases and J 3 bases; bases outside gene matches: 6. The CDR3 region is CASSTGQIDTGELFF. The CDR3 region has the DNA TGTGCCAGCTCAACGGGACAGATAGACACCGGGGAGCTGTTTTTT.

The V gene is TRBV2, the J gene TRBJ2-7, with 10 bases identical to TRBD1. This CDR3 spans 13 amino acids. Germline assignment: CDR1 SNHLY and CDR2 FYNNEI. V shed 5 bases and J 5 bases; nucleotides not matched to a gene: 3. The CDR3 sequence: CASSLGQGNEQYF. The CDR3 region has the DNA TGTGCCAGCAGTTTGGGACAGGGGAACGAGCAGTACTTC.

The rearrangement links TRBV7-2 to TRBJ1-4; possible D gene TRBD1, 6 bases. CDR1 is SGHTA and CDR2 is FQGNSA in the germline V gene. V lost 0 bases and J lost 2, with 10 bases in between. The CDR3 sequence is 16 residues long. The CDR3 spells CASSLAWTVTNEKLFF. The CDR3 bases are TGTGCCAGCAGCTTAGCGTGGACAGTTACTAATGAAAAACTGTTTTTT.

The rearrangement links TRBV11-2 to TRBJ1-2, with D tentatively TRBD1 (6 bases). This CDR3 contains 15 residues. Germline CDR1 SGHAT, CDR2 FQNNGV. V was trimmed by 1 base and J by 2 bases, leaving 11 bases between them. The CDR3 region is CASSLAAGANYGYTF. CDR3 bases: TGTGCCAGCAGCTTAGCGGCAGGGGCCAACTATGGCTACACCTTC. The complete variable domain, with remaining parts taken from reference TRBV11-2 and TRBJ1-2, reads EAGVAQSPRYKIIEKRQSVAFWCNPISGHATLYWYQQILGQGPKLLIQFQNNGVVDDSQLPKDRFSAERLKGVDSTLKIQPAKLEDSAVYLCASSLAAGANYGYTFGSGTRLTVV.

V and J are TRBV28 and TRBJ2-3, with TRBD1 matching over 7 bases. This CDR3 is 14 amino acids long. J was trimmed by 2 bases and V by 7 bases; bases with no gene match: 6. Germline CDR1 is MDHEN and CDR2 is SYDVKM. As DNA, the CDR3 is TGTGCCAGCACTCCGGGACAGATCACAGATACGCAGTATTTT. Translation gives CASTPGQITDTQYF. The variable domain in full, with the rest retrieved from reference TRBV28 and TRBJ2-3, is DVKVTQSSRYLVKRTGEKVFLECVQDMDHENMFWYRQDPGLGLRLIYFSYDVKMKEKGDIPEGYSVSREKKERFSLILESASTNQTSMYLCASTPGQITDTQYFGPGTRLTVL.

The V gene is TRBV5-4, the J gene TRBJ2-7, with D unclear. The CDR3 runs to 14 residues. Germline V gene lookup returns CDR1 SGHNT and CDR2 YYREEE (reference sequence). V dropped 1 base and J dropped 7 bases, with 15 bases sitting between them. The CDR3 is CASSLYSRVGEQYF. The DNA for the CDR3 is TGTGCCAGCAGCTTGTATTCTCGGGTGGGGGAGCAGTACTTC.

This CDR3 is CASSLYRGTSSGANVLTF. CDR3 sequence (DNA): TGCGCCAGCAGCCTCTATAGAGGGACAAGCTCTGGGGCCAACGTCCTGACTTTC. The V and J genes are TRBV5-1 and TRBJ2-6; a weak D match, TRBD1 (6 bases). The CDR3 is 18 amino acids. CDR1 and CDR2 (germline): SGHRS, YFSETQ. Trimming left V 4 bases short and J 0 bases short, with 17 bases between.

The chain uses TRBV28 and TRBJ2-7; D is uncertain. The V gene lost 2 bases and the J gene lost 2 bases, with 7 bases spanning the gap. There are 13 residues in the CDR3. The germline V gene has CDR1 MDHEN and CDR2 SYDVKM. DNA for the CDR3: TGTGCCAGCAGTTTAGTGAATCCCTACGAGCAGTACTTC. Amino acid sequence: CASSLVNPYEQYF. The variable domain in full, completed from reference TRBV28 and TRBJ2-7, reads DVKVTQSSRYLVKRTGEKVFLECVQDMDHENMFWYRQDPGLGLRLIYFSYDVKMKEKGDIPEGYSVSREKKERFSLILESASTNQTSMYLCASSLVNPYEQYFGPGTRLTVT.

The chain joins TRBV7-2 to TRBJ2-2, with TRBD1 matching over 11 bases. V gave up 5 bases and J gave up 6 bases; unmatched junction bases: 8. CDR3 size: 16 residues. CDR1 is SGHTA, CDR2 FQGNSA, per germline. The CDR3 loop reads CASSEAGTGGSGELFF. For the CDR3, the DNA is TGTGCCAGCAGCGAAGCCGGGACAGGGGGGTCCGGGGAGCTGTTTTTT.

The chain couples TRBV2 to TRBJ2-6; D possibly corresponds to TRBD1 (5 bases). The CDR3 is made up of 16 amino acids. Between the trimmed V and J ends, which lost 8 bases and 0 bases, there was a span of 14 bases. In germline, CDR1 is SNHLY, CDR2 FYNNEI. CDR3 loop: CASGAGKGSGANVLTF. DNA of the CDR3: TGTGCCAGCGGGGCAGGGAAGGGCTCTGGGGCCAACGTCCTGACTTTC. The variable domain in full, with the rest retrieved from reference TRBV2 and TRBJ2-6, is EPEVTQTPSHQVTQMGQEVILRCVPISNHLYFYWYRQILGQKVEFLVSFYNNEISEKSEIFDDQFSVERPDGSNFTLKIRSTKLEDSAMYFCASGAGKGSGANVLTFGAGSRLTVL.

This clone was seen a handful of times. In the same sample, other DNA sequences code for this CDR3. V and J are TRBV5-1 and TRBJ2-7, with D perhaps TRBD1 (6 bases). Germline assignment: CDR1 SGHRS and CDR2 YFSETQ. V was cut by 1 base and J by 2 bases, with 7 bases left in between. This CDR3 contains 13 residues. The CDR3 spells CASSLTGTYEQYF. CDR3 bases: TGCGCCAGCAGCTTGACAGGGACCTACGAGCAGTACTTC.

The chain carries TRBV30 and TRBJ1-1, with D tentatively TRBD1 (5 bases). Looked up from germline, CDR1 is GTSNPN and CDR2 is SVGIG (reference sequence). This CDR3 has 15 residues. The V gene lost 3 bases and the J gene lost 4 bases, with 18 bases spanning the gap. The DNA of the CDR3 is TGTGCCTGGAGATATCCCGGCAGGGCGGGCACTGAAGCTTTCTTT. Translating gives CAWRYPGRAGTEAFF.

The V and J genes are TRBV19 and TRBJ1-5, with D perhaps TRBD1 (5 bases). V lost 0 bases, J lost 7 bases, and 10 bases lay in between. CDR1 and CDR2 (germline): LNHDA, SQIVND (reference sequence). The CDR3 covers 14 residues. CDR3 region: CASSIDQGGQPQHF. CDR3 DNA: TGTGCCAGTAGTATAGATCAGGGAGGGCAGCCCCAGCATTTT.

This sequence joins TRBV7-8 and TRBJ2-7; maybe TRBD1 (5 bases). V was trimmed by 5 bases and J by 4 bases, leaving 24 bases between them. Germline CDR1 reads SGHVS; CDR2 reads FQNEAQ. The CDR3 loop spans 17 amino acids. CDR3 in DNA: TGTGCCAGCAGCCACGCTCTGGGGCTGGCGACCAGATACGAGCAGTACTTC. This translates into CASSHALGLATRYEQYF.

The rearrangement joins TRBV28 to TRBJ1-1; possible D gene TRBD1, 5 bases. This CDR3 spans 13 amino acids. V dropped 2 bases and J dropped 8 bases, with 12 bases sitting between them. Looked up from germline, CDR1 is MDHEN and CDR2 is SYDVKM. The chain's CDR3 is CASSLAGTPEAFF. The CDR3 DNA is TGTGCCAGCAGTTTAGCCGGGACGCCCGAAGCTTTCTTT.

The V call is TRBV19, the J call TRBJ2-2; TRBD2 aligns across 12 bases. The CDR3 consists of 14 residues. V trimming: 10 bases; J trimming: 3 bases; junction bases outside the gene matches: 3. Germline V CDR1 and CDR2: LNHDA, SQIVND (reference sequence). The CDR3: CATGLAGYTGELFF. The CDR3 DNA follows: TGTGCCACCGGACTAGCGGGGTACACCGGGGAGCTGTTTTTT.

V and J are TRBV2 and TRBJ2-4; 8 bases align to TRBD1. The CDR3 spans 18 residues. Germline loops: CDR1 SNHLY, CDR2 FYNNEI. The trim removed 5 bases at V and 0 bases at J, leaving 12 bases unmatched. The CDR3 loop is CASSFGQGVQIAKNIQYF. The CDR3 DNA sequence: TGTGCCAGCAGTTTTGGACAGGGAGTTCAGATAGCCAAAAACATTCAGTACTTC.

CDR3 region: CASSPGQGETNQPQHF. The CDR3 DNA sequence: TGTGCCAGCAGCCCGGGGCAGGGGGAGACCAATCAGCCCCAGCATTTT. V gene TRBV4-2 combines with J gene TRBJ1-5; 7 positions agree with TRBD1. The CDR3 sequence is 16 residues long. V lost 4 bases, J lost 3 bases, and 9 bases stayed unmatched. CDR1 and CDR2 from the germline V gene are LGHNA and YNFKEQ.